This entry is about one T cell receptor beta chain. This same CDR3 is encoded by further DNA sequences in the sample. This entry comes from a study of cytomegalovirus exposure and HLA in healthy donors. Study information: Among 150 million to 200 million T cells, an earlier analysis found roughly 110 million unique TCR beta sequences.

CDR1 and CDR2 (germline): SGHRS, YFSETQ. The CDR3 totals 15 residues. V was pared by 2 bases and J by 1 base, with 7 bases between. PCR was performed using 60 Vbeta and 13 Jbeta primers. Sequencing used immunoSEQ multiplex PCR; TCRdb keeps in-frame clones, though not all of them. The sample lists approximately 90,000 clones, 85% occurring once. The gene calls are TRBV5-1 and TRBJ1-6, with TRBD1 as a possible D gene (5 bases). This TCR came from a man in his forties in good health and CMV-seropositive. Sequenced material: PBMCs. DNA of the CDR3: TGCGCCAGCAGCTTAGACAGTTCCTATAATTCACCCCTCCACTTT. Its protein product is CASSLDSSYNSPLHF.